This T cell receptor beta chain was identified during a study of T cell responses to AZD1222 COVID-19 vaccine. Overall study: Pooled samples include second doses given at about 4 or 12 weeks. Overall study results and limits: Only six individuals given AZD1222 were seropositive at baseline.

Trimming removed 2 bases from V and 7 bases from J; junction bases left unmatched: 5. The CDR3 is 14 amino acids. The germline V gene has CDR1 SEHNR and CDR2 FQNEAQ (reference sequence). Measured with immunoSEQ multiplex PCR; TCRdb has only the in-frame clones, and not every one. This sample has more than 95,000 clones; 88% occur once, and the top ten carry around 5.8%. For this clone: Antigen specificity is unknown.

The TCR sequence derives from an adult in good health. V gene TRBV7-9 combines with J gene TRBJ1-2; 9 nucleotides align to TRBD1. The source material was peripheral blood, sampled on day 0 of AZD1222 vaccination. In DNA form, the CDR3 reads TGTGCCAGCAGCTTACCGGACAGGGGAGGTGGCTACACCTTC. Encoded protein: CASSLPDRGGGYTF.